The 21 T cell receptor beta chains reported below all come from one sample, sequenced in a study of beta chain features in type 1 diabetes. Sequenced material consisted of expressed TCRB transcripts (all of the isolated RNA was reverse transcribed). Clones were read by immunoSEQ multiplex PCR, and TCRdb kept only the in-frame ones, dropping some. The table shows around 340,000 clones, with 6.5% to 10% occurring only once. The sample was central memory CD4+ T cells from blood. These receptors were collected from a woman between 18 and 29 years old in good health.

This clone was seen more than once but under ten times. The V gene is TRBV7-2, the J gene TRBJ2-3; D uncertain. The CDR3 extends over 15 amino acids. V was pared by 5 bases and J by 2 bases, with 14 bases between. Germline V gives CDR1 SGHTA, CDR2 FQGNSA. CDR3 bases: TGTGCCAGCAGCCGAGGCGGCGGAGTCACAGATACGCAGTATTTT. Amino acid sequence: CASSRGGGVTDTQYF.

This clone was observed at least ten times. As DNA, the CDR3 is TGCAGCGTTGGGCACGGACAGTTCAATGAGCAGTTCTTC. The encoded protein is CSVGHGQFNEQFF. The chain links TRBV29-1 to TRBJ2-1, with D possibly being TRBD1 (6 bases). CDR1 is SQVTM, CDR2 ANQGSEA, per germline. The ends were cut back, 4 bases at V and 6 bases at J, with 13 bases in the middle. CDR3 size: 13 residues.

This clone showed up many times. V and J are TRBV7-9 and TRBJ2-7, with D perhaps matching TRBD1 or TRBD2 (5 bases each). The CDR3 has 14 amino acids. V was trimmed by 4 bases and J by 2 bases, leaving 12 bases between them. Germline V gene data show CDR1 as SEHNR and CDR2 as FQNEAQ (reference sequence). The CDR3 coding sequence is TGTGCCAGCAGCTACGGGACGATACCCTACGAGCAGTACTTC. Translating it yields CASSYGTIPYEQYF.

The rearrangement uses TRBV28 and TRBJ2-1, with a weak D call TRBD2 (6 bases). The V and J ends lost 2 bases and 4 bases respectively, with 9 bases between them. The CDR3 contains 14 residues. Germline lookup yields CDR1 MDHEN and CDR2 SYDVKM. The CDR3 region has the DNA TGTGCCAGCAGTTTAGGGACTTTTTACAATGAGCAGTTCTTC. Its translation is CASSLGTFYNEQFF.

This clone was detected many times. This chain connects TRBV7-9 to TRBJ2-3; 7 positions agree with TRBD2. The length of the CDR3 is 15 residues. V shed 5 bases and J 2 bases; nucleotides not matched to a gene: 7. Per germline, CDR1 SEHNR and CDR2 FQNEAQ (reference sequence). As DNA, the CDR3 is TGTGCCAGCAGCCCGACTAGCTCCGCCACAGATACGCAGTATTTT. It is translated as CASSPTSSATDTQYF.

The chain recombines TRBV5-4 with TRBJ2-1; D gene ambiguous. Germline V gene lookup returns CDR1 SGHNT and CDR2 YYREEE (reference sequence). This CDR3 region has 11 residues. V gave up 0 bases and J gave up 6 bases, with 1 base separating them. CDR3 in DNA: TGTGCCAGCAGCTTGGGCAATGAGCAGTTCTTC. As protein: CASSLGNEQFF.

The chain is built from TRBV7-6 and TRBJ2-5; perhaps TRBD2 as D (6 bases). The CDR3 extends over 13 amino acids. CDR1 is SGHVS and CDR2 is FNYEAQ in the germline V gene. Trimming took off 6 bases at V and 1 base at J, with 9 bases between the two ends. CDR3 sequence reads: CASSSSGQETQYF. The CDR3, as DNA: TGTGCCAGCAGTAGTAGCGGCCAAGAGACCCAGTACTTC.

The CDR3 sequence is CASSLLDPGNTEAFF. The CDR3 nucleotides read TGTGCCAGCAGTTTACTTGATCCGGGGAACACTGAAGCTTTCTTT. This chain uses TRBV28 with TRBJ1-1; no definite D call. This CDR3 is 15 amino acids long. CDR1 is MDHEN and CDR2 is SYDVKM in the germline V gene. Between the trimmed V and J ends, which lost 2 bases and 1 base, there was a span of 11 bases.

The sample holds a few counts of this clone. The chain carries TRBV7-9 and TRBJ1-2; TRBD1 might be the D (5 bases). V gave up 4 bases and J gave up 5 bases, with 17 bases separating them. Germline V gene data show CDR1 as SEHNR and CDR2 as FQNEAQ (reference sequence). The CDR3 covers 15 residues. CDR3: CASSSPRGQNYGYTF. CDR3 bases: TGTGCCAGCAGCTCGCCTCGGGGCCAAAATTATGGCTACACCTTC.

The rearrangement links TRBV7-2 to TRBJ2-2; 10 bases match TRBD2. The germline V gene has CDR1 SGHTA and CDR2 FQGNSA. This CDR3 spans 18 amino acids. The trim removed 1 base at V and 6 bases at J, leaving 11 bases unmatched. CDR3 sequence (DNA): TGTGCCAGCAGCTTAGTCTCTCTGCTAGCGGGAGCGCCCGGGGAGCTGTTTTTT. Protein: CASSLVSLLAGAPGELFF. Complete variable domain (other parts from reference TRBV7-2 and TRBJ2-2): GAGVSQSPSNKVTEKGKDVELRCDPISGHTALYWYRQSLGQGLEFLIYFQGNSAPDKSGLPSDRFSAERTGGSVSTLTIQRTQQEDSAVYLCASSLVSLLAGAPGELFFGEGSRLTVL.

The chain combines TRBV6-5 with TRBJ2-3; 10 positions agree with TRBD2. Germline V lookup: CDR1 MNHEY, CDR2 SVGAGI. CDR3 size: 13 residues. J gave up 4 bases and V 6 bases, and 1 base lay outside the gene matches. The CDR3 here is CASSSGRADTQYF. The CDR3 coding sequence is TGTGCCAGCAGCAGCGGGAGGGCAGATACGCAGTATTTT.

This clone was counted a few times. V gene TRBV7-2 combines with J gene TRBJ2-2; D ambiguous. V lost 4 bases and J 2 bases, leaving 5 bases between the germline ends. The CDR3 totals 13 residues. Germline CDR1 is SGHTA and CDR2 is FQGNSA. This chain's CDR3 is CASSSHNTGELFF. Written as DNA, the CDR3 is TGTGCCAGCAGCTCACACAACACCGGGGAGCTGTTTTTT.

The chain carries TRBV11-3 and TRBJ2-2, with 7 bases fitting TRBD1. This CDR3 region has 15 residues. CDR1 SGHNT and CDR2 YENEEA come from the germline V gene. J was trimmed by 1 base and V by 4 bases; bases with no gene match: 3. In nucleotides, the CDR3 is TGTGCCAGCAGCTCTCGGACAGGGAACACCGGGGAGCTGTTTTTT. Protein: CASSSRTGNTGELFF.

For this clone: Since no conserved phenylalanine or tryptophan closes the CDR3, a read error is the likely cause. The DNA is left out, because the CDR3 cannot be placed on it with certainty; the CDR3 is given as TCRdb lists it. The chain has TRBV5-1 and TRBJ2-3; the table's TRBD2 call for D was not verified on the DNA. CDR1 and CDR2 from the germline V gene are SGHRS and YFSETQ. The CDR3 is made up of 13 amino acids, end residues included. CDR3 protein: CASRGVIAGKGEG.

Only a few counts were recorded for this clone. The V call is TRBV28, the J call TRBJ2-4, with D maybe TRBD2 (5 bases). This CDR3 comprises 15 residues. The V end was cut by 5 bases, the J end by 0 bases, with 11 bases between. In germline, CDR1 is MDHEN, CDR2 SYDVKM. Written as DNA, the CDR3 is TGTGCCAGCAGTCTAGCCTCCGTAGCCAAAAACATTCAGTACTTC. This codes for CASSLASVAKNIQYF.

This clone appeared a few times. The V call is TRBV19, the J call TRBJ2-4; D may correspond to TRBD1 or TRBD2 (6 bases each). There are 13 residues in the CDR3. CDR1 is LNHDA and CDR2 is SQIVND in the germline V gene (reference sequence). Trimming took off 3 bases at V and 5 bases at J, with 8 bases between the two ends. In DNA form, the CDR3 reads TGTGCCAGTAGTATTAGGGGGGAAAACATTCAGTACTTC. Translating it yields CASSIRGENIQYF.

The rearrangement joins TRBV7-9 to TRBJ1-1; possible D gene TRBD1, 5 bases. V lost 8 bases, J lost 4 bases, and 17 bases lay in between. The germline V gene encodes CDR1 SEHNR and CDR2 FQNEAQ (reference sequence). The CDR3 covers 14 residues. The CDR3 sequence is CASLRDGGGTEAFF. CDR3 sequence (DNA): TGTGCCAGCCTCCGAGACGGGGGGGGCACTGAAGCTTTCTTT.

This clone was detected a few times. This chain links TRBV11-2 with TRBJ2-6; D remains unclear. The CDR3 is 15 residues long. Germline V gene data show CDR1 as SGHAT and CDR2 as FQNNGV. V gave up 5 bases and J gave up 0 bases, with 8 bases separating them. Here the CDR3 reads CASSPRGSGANVLTF. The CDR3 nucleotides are TGTGCCAGCAGCCCCCGAGGCTCTGGGGCCAACGTCCTGACTTTC.

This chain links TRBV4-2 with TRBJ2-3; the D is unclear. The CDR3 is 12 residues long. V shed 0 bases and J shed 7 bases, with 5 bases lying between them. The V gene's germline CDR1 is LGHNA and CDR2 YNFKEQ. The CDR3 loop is CASSQDRNTQYF. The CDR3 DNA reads TGTGCCAGCAGCCAAGATCGGAATACGCAGTATTTT.

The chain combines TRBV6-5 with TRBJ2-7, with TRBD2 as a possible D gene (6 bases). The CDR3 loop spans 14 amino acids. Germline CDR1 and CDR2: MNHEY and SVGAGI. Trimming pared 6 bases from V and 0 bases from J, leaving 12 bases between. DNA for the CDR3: TGTGCCAGCAGAGACCGGGACTTCTCCTACGAGCAGTACTTC. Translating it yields CASRDRDFSYEQYF.

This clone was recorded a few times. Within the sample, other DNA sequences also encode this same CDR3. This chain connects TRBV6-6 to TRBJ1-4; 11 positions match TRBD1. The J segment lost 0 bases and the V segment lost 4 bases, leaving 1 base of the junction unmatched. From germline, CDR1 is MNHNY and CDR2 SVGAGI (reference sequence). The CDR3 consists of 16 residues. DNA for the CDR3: TGTGCCAGCAGTTCGGGACAGGGGGCAACTAATGAAAAACTGTTTTTT. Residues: CASSSGQGATNEKLFF.